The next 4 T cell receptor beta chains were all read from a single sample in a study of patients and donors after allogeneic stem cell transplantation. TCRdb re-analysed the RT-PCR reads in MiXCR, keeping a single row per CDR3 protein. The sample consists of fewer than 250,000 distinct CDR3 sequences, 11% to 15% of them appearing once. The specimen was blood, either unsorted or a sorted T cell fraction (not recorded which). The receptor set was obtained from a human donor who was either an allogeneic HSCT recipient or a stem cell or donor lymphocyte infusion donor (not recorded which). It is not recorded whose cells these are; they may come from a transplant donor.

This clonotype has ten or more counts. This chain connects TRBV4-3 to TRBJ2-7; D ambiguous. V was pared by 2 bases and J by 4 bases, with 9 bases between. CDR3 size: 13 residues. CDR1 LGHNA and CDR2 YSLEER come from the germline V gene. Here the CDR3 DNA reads TGCGCCAGCAGCCAAATGGACCGATACGAGCAGTACTTC. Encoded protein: CASSQMDRYEQYF.

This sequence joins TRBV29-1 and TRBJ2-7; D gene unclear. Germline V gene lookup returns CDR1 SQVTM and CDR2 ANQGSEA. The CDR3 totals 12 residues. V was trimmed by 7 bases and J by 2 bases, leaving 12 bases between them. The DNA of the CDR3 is TGCAGCGGCTCCAACCAGGCCTACGAGCAGTACTTC. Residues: CSGSNQAYEQYF.

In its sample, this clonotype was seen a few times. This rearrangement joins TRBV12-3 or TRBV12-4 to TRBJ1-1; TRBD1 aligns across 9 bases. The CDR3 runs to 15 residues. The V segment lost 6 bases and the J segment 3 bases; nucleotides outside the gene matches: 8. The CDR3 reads CASSHRGPPYTEAFF. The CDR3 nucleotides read TGTGCCAGCAGCCACAGGGGGCCGCCGTACACTGAAGCTTTCTTT.

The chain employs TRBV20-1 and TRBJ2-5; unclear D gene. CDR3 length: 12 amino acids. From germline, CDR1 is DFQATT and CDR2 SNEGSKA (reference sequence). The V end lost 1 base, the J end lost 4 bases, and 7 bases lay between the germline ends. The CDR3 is CSARGRPETQYF. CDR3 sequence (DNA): TGCAGTGCTAGAGGCCGCCCAGAGACCCAGTACTTC.